Listed here are 15 T cell receptor beta chains from one sample, sequenced in a study of blood T cell repertoires in COVID-19. TCRdb's table, derived via immunoSEQ multiplex PCR, lists solely in-frame clones and lacks some. The data contain about 62,000 clones, approximately 90% of them seen just once; the ten biggest clones take up approximately 20%. Sequencing used peripheral blood. The receptors originated from a woman aged 55 to 70 with COVID-19, enrolled during active disease.

The gene calls are TRBV6-5 and TRBJ1-2; D gene unclear. Trimming pared 2 bases from V and 8 bases from J, leaving 12 bases between. The CDR3 spans 13 residues. Germline values: CDR1 MNHEY, CDR2 SVGAGI. The CDR3 protein is CASSYDGSGGYTF. DNA for the CDR3: TGTGCCAGCAGTTACGACGGGAGCGGGGGCTACACCTTC.

The chain is built from TRBV4-2 and TRBJ1-5; TRBD1 matches 12 bases. Germline loops: CDR1 LGHNA, CDR2 YNFKEQ. V was pared by 3 bases and J by 6 bases, with 6 bases of the junction left unmatched. The CDR3 consists of 16 residues. The CDR3 sequence is CASSHGDRGHAQPQHF. CDR3 sequence (DNA): TGTGCCAGCAGCCACGGGGACAGGGGGCATGCTCAGCCCCAGCATTTT.

The V gene is TRBV20-1, the J gene TRBJ2-2, with TRBD2 matching over 10 bases. This CDR3 has 15 residues. CDR1 DFQATT and CDR2 SNEGSKA come from the germline V gene (reference sequence). With V trimmed by 3 bases and J by 7 bases, 8 bases remained unmatched. As DNA, the CDR3 is TGCAGTGCTAGTGGACTAGCGGTAGGGGGCGGGGAGCTGTTTTTT. It yields the protein CSASGLAVGGGELFF.

The V and J genes are TRBV28 and TRBJ1-1; 9 nucleotides agree with TRBD1. Germline V gene lookup returns CDR1 MDHEN and CDR2 SYDVKM. The length of the CDR3 is 14 residues. Germline trimming cut 8 bases from V and 0 bases from J; bases unmatched to any gene: 4. As DNA, the CDR3 is TGTGCCAGCGGGGACAGGGTCATGAACACTGAAGCTTTCTTT. It is translated as CASGDRVMNTEAFF.

This rearrangement joins TRBV28 to TRBJ1-4; TRBD1 matches 10 bases. The CDR3 is made up of 15 amino acids. V trimming: 2 bases; J trimming: 7 bases; junction bases outside the gene matches: 4. Germline V lookup: CDR1 MDHEN, CDR2 SYDVKM. The CDR3: CASSLPGTGVEKLFF. The CDR3 coding sequence is TGTGCCAGCAGTTTACCTGGGACAGGGGTTGAAAAACTGTTTTTT.

V gene TRBV6-2 or TRBV6-3 combines with J gene TRBJ2-7, with 7 bases lining up with TRBD1. Germline V gene data show CDR1 as MNHEY and CDR2 as SVGEGT. With 2 bases clipped from V and 2 bases from J, the junction kept 3 bases outside the gene matches. The CDR3 totals 14 residues. The chain's CDR3 is CASSYLGQPYEQYF. CDR3 sequence (DNA): TGTGCCAGCAGTTACCTGGGACAGCCCTACGAGCAGTACTTC.

The gene calls are TRBV11-1 and TRBJ2-7; TRBD1 aligns across 8 bases. There are 16 residues in the CDR3. CDR1 is SGHAT, CDR2 FQDESV, per germline (reference sequence). Losses at the gene ends were 3 bases for V and 0 bases for J; bases not matched to a gene: 7. CDR3 nucleotides: TGTGCCAGCAGCTTCCAGGGGGCAGCGGCCTCCTACGAGCAGTACTTC. It specifies CASSFQGAAASYEQYF.

In this sample, this clone turned up a few times. CDR3 residues: CASSSLAGVEETQYF. CDR3 sequence (DNA): TGTGCCAGCAGTTCCCTAGCGGGAGTGGAAGAGACCCAGTACTTC. V and J are TRBV6-6 and TRBJ2-5; 10 bases map to TRBD2. Germline V gene lookup returns CDR1 MNHNY and CDR2 SVGAGI (reference sequence). The CDR3 totals 15 residues. The V gene end was trimmed by 4 bases and the J gene end by 3 bases; junction bases not matched to a gene: 5.

V and J are TRBV7-9 and TRBJ1-4; D is possibly TRBD1 (6 bases). V shed 2 bases and J shed 4 bases, with 14 bases lying between them. CDR3 length equals 16 residues. Germline V CDR1 and CDR2: SEHNR, FQNEAQ (reference sequence). DNA for the CDR3: TGTGCCAGCAGCTTAAGGCAGGGGACGGTTAATGAAAAACTGTTTTTT. This translates into CASSLRQGTVNEKLFF. The whole variable domain, filled in from reference TRBV7-9 and TRBJ1-4, reads DTGVSQNPRHKITKRGQNVTFRCDPISEHNRLYWYRQTLGQGPEFLTYFQNEAQLEKSRLLSDRFSAERPKGSFSTLEIQRTEQGDSAMYLCASSLRQGTVNEKLFFGSGTQLSVL.

The chain links TRBV19 to TRBJ1-1, with 9 bases identical to TRBD1. Trimming cost V 3 bases and J 3 bases; bases outside gene matches: 5. There are 15 residues in the CDR3. Germline V CDR1 and CDR2: LNHDA, SQIVND (reference sequence). CDR3 in DNA: TGTGCCAGTAGTATTGGGGGACAGGGATACACTGAAGCTTTCTTT. Encoded protein: CASSIGGQGYTEAFF. The entire variable domain, with the rest obtained from reference TRBV19 and TRBJ1-1, is as follows: DGGITQSPKYLFRKEGQNVTLSCEQNLNHDAMYWYRQDPGQGLRLIYYSQIVNDFQKGDIAEGYSVSREKKESFPLTVTSAQKNPTAFYLCASSIGGQGYTEAFFGQGTRLTVV.

V usage is TRBV19 and J usage is TRBJ1-1; possible D gene TRBD1, 5 bases. The V gene's germline CDR1 is LNHDA and CDR2 SQIVND (reference sequence). There are 13 residues in the CDR3. V was trimmed by 3 bases and J by 3 bases, leaving 8 bases between them. The chain's CDR3 is CASSIQGYTEAFF. The CDR3 nucleotides read TGTGCCAGTAGTATTCAGGGCTACACTGAAGCTTTCTTT.

The genes are TRBV19 and TRBJ1-2; 7 positions match TRBD1. V dropped 5 bases and J dropped 4; count of bases not matched to a gene: 4. CDR3 length equals 13 residues. The V gene's germline CDR1 is LNHDA and CDR2 SQIVND (reference sequence). CDR3 protein: CASSVDRTYGYTF. Written as DNA, the CDR3 is TGTGCCAGTAGTGTGGACAGGACCTATGGCTACACCTTC. The whole variable domain, remainder taken from reference TRBV19 and TRBJ1-2, is DGGITQSPKYLFRKEGQNVTLSCEQNLNHDAMYWYRQDPGQGLRLIYYSQIVNDFQKGDIAEGYSVSREKKESFPLTVTSAQKNPTAFYLCASSVDRTYGYTFGSGTRLTVV.

The chain employs TRBV9 and TRBJ2-5; 12 bases agree with TRBD1. V dropped 2 bases and J dropped 5; count of bases not matched to a gene: 7. This CDR3 has 16 amino acids. Germline CDR1 SGDLS, CDR2 YYNGEE. The CDR3 region has the DNA TGTGCCAGCAGCGTTATGGGACAGGGGGCGGTTGAGACCCAGTACTTC. Translating it yields CASSVMGQGAVETQYF.

The J gene is TRBJ2-7, the V gene TRBV28; TRBD1 is a possible D gene (6 bases). Germline V gene lookup returns CDR1 MDHEN and CDR2 SYDVKM. The length of the CDR3 is 16 residues. V lost 5 bases to trimming and J lost 0 bases, with 17 bases between them. Written as DNA, the CDR3 is TGTGCCAGCAGTCTCTCCGGGACACTGAACTCCTACGAGCAGTACTTC. Translation gives CASSLSGTLNSYEQYF.

The gene calls are TRBV7-9 and TRBJ1-1, with a tentative D call TRBD1 (6 bases). CDR3 length equals 17 residues. Germline-derived CDR1 and CDR2 are SEHNR and FQNEAQ (reference sequence). The V and J ends lost 5 bases and 4 bases respectively, with 23 bases between them. This CDR3 is CASSRFGRGTRGTEAFF. In DNA form, the CDR3 reads TGTGCCAGCAGCCGATTTGGGAGGGGGACCCGGGGCACTGAAGCTTTCTTT.